This entry lists 14 T cell receptor beta chains sequenced from one sample in a study of T-cell memory formation after mild COVID-19. TCRdb analysed the 5' RACE reads with MiXCR anew, one entry per CDR3 protein. Here the sample spans hundreds of thousands of distinct CDR3 sequences, more than 20% being singletons. Sequenced input: PBMCs or a T cell subset sorted from them (not recorded which). These receptors all come from an adult woman who had mild COVID-19 (a few samples of this study predate the infection). Cell type and time point are not known.

This chain links TRBV7-2 with TRBJ2-1; 9 bases map to TRBD2. V lost 5 bases to trimming and J lost 4 bases; unmatched junction nucleotides: 15. The CDR3 sequence is 18 residues long. CDR1 is SGHTA, CDR2 FQGNSA, per germline. CDR3 sequence reads: CASSQQRVLAGSYNEQFF. In nucleotides, the CDR3 is TGTGCCAGCAGCCAGCAGAGAGTTCTAGCGGGAAGTTACAATGAGCAGTTCTTC.

This clonotype was counted a few times. This chain joins TRBV10-3 and TRBJ2-3, with unresolved D. The CDR3 runs 12 residues. Trimming left V 2 bases short and J 5 bases short, with 5 bases between. The germline V gene encodes CDR1 ENHRY and CDR2 SYGVKD. The CDR3 spells CAISERLDTQYF. As DNA, the CDR3 is TGTGCCATCAGTGAGCGACTAGATACGCAGTATTTT.

Only a few counts were recorded for this clonotype. V and J are TRBV20-1 and TRBJ2-1; TRBD2 agrees at 7 bases. Trimming removed 0 bases from V and 9 bases from J; junction bases left unmatched: 5. CDR1 and CDR2 (germline): DFQATT, SNEGSKA (reference sequence). This CDR3 has 13 residues. The CDR3: CSARDERGSEQFF. CDR3 in DNA: TGCAGTGCTAGAGATGAGCGGGGCTCTGAGCAGTTCTTC.

This clonotype was detected a few times. This chain links TRBV12-3 or TRBV12-4 with TRBJ2-1; 7 bases are shared with TRBD1. The CDR3 loop spans 15 amino acids. Unmatched junction bases numbered 9, after V lost 5 bases and J lost 5 bases. CDR3 DNA sequence: TGTGCCAGCAGTACCTGGGGACAGAAGAACAATGAGCAGTTCTTC. Protein sequence: CASSTWGQKNNEQFF.

This chain connects TRBV7-9 to TRBJ2-1; D unresolved. The germline V gene encodes CDR1 SEHNR and CDR2 FQNEAQ (reference sequence). The ends were cut back, 0 bases at V and 14 bases at J, with 11 bases in the middle. CDR3 length equals 12 residues. DNA for the CDR3: TGTGCCAGCAGCTTAGCAACAGATCGTGAGTTCTTC. This translates into CASSLATDREFF.

This chain uses TRBV27 with TRBJ2-1; 7 bases are shared with TRBD1. Unmatched junction bases numbered 11, after V lost 5 bases and J lost 4 bases. Germline CDR1 MNHEY, CDR2 SMNVEV (reference sequence). The CDR3 runs 16 residues. This CDR3 is CASSLHRQGAYNEQFF. CDR3 DNA: TGTGCCAGCAGTCTGCATCGACAGGGAGCTTACAATGAGCAGTTCTTC.

The chain is built from TRBV5-4 and TRBJ1-4, with a weak D call TRBD1 (6 bases). Germline V gene sequence: CDR1 SGHNT, CDR2 YYREEE (reference sequence). CDR3 size: 14 residues. V shed 1 base and J shed 11 bases, with 15 bases lying between them. The CDR3 loop is CASSLTQGMGKLFF. DNA of the CDR3: TGTGCCAGCAGCTTGACGCAGGGGATGGGGAAACTGTTTTTT.

Many counts were recorded for this clonotype. The genes are TRBV7-8 and TRBJ1-2; D unclear. V shed 3 bases and J shed 4 bases, with 9 bases lying between them. CDR1 is SGHVS and CDR2 is FQNEAQ in the germline V gene. The CDR3 covers 13 residues. As DNA, the CDR3 is TGTGCCAGCAGCTTTAGCATTGGCTATGGCTACACCTTC. Translating it yields CASSFSIGYGYTF.

The V call is TRBV29-1, the J call TRBJ2-7; D remains unclear. The CDR3 length is 14 residues. Trimming shortened V by 6 bases and J by 0 bases, and 15 bases separated the two germline ends. Germline V lookup: CDR1 SQVTM, CDR2 ANQGSEA. The CDR3 loop reads CSVLPRRDSYEQYF. CDR3 coding DNA: TGCAGCGTCCTCCCCAGGCGAGACTCCTACGAGCAGTACTTC.

The chain couples TRBV4-2 to TRBJ2-2, with D perhaps matching TRBD2 (7 bases). The CDR3 has 17 residues. Germline assignment: CDR1 LGHNA and CDR2 YNFKEQ. Trimming left V 5 bases short and J 3 bases short, with 19 bases between. The DNA for the CDR3 is TGTGCCAGCAGCGGCGGGAACAGCGGGACATACACCGGGGAGCTGTTTTTT. Encoded protein: CASSGGNSGTYTGELFF.

V gene TRBV5-1 combines with J gene TRBJ2-6, with D hard to call. V shed 0 bases and J shed 0 bases, with 7 bases lying between them. The germline V gene encodes CDR1 SGHRS and CDR2 YFSETQ. The CDR3 runs to 16 residues. CDR3 sequence: CASSLERPSGANVLTF. The DNA for the CDR3 is TGCGCCAGCAGCTTGGAGCGCCCCTCTGGGGCCAACGTCCTGACTTTC. Using reference TRBV5-1 and TRBJ2-6 for the parts outside the CDR3, the full variable domain is KAGVTQTPRYLIKTRGQQVTLSCSPISGHRSVSWYQQTPGQGLQFLFEYFSETQRNKGNFPGRFSGRQFSNSRSEMNVSTLELGDSALYLCASSLERPSGANVLTFGAGSRLTVL.

There are many counts of this clonotype. The chain has TRBV20-1 and TRBJ2-1, with D possibly matching TRBD2 (5 bases). Germline-derived CDR1 and CDR2 are DFQATT and SNEGSKA (reference sequence). The CDR3 is 14 amino acids. V shed 4 bases and J shed 8 bases, with 18 bases lying between them. CDR3 amino acids: CSAIEGVRRHEQFF. DNA of the CDR3: TGCAGTGCTATTGAGGGAGTCAGGCGCCATGAGCAGTTCTTC.

The rearrangement joins TRBV6-6 to TRBJ2-7, with 9 bases matching TRBD2. This CDR3 region has 18 residues. V dropped 0 bases and J dropped 3; count of bases not matched to a gene: 12. Germline CDR1 reads MNHNY; CDR2 reads SVGAGI (reference sequence). In DNA form, the CDR3 reads TGTGCCAGCAGTTACTCGATGGCGCGGGAGGGCGGCTTCTACGAGCAGTACTTC. Protein: CASSYSMAREGGFYEQYF.

This clonotype was seen a handful of times. CDR3 in amino acids: CASSPLRGTTEAFF. The CDR3 bases are TGTGCCAGCAGCCCTCTGAGGGGAACGACTGAAGCTTTCTTT. The chain has TRBV3-1 and TRBJ1-1; possibly TRBD1 for D (5 bases). V lost 4 bases and J 5 bases, leaving 14 bases between the germline ends. Germline V gene sequence: CDR1 LGHDT, CDR2 YNNKEL (reference sequence). The CDR3 length is 14 residues.